This is a list of T cell receptor beta chains from one sample in a study of blood T cells in healthy people across ages. TCRdb re-analysed the 5' RACE reads in MiXCR, keeping a single row per CDR3 protein. The sample contains more than 1.4 million distinct CDR3 sequences, approximately 40% of which appear only once. What was sequenced was blood. The receptors come from a woman aged 18-29 years in good health. Each CDR3 is given with its conserved first and last residue. Fields, in order: clone size, J gene, D gene, V gene, CDR3 length, CDR3 DNA, CDR3 protein. A D gene is named only where the DNA matches it firmly. Rows may omit the clone size; those that give it use once, few, many or a size class.

. TRBJ1-1 . TRBV12-3/TRBV12-4 15 TGTGCCAGCAGTCCCGGGATTCGGGCAGGGACTGAAGCTTTCTTT CASSPGIRAGTEAFF
. TRBJ1-2 . TRBV7-4 16 TGTGCCAGCAGGACTTATACAGGACCTTCAAACTATGGCTACACCTTC CASRTYTGPSNYGYTF
. TRBJ2-2 . TRBV20-1 14 TGCAGTGCTAGCCGGTCGGAGAACACCGGGGAGCTGTTTTTT CSASRSENTGELFF
. TRBJ2-2 . TRBV12-3/TRBV12-4 14 TGTGCCAGCAGCATGACTGGGGTAACCGGGGAGCTGTTTTTT CASSMTGVTGELFF
. TRBJ2-1 TRBD2 TRBV10-1 16 TGCGCCAGCAGTGAGTCGACTGGGCTAGCGGGGTTAGAGCAGTTCTTC CASSESTGLAGLEQFF
. TRBJ1-6 . TRBV25-1 13 TGTGCCAGCGGGAACTCCTATAATTCACCCCTCCACTTT CASGNSYNSPLHF
. TRBJ1-1 . TRBV6-2/TRBV6-3 14 TGTGCCAGCAGTTACGGGGCAGCGAACACTGAAGCTTTCTTT CASSYGAANTEAFF
. TRBJ1-2 TRBD1 TRBV6-5 16 TGTGCCAGCAGGAGGGACAGGGATAGGGTATACTATGGCTACACCTTC CASRRDRDRVYYGYTF
. TRBJ2-7 . TRBV2 14 TGTGCCAGCAGTGACGGGACTCCTACCTACGAGCAGTACTTC CASSDGTPTYEQYF
few TRBJ2-5 TRBD2 TRBV20-1 15 TGCAGTGCTAACCCCCTAGCGGGAATCCAAGAGACCCAGTACTTC CSANPLAGIQETQYF
. TRBJ2-5 . TRBV3-1 13 TGTGCCAGCAGCCCCACTCTCCCTGGGACCCAGTACTTC CASSPTLPGTQYF
few TRBJ2-7 . TRBV21-1 14 TGTGCCAGCAGCAAAGAACAGGGGCCCTACGAGCAGTACTTC CASSKEQGPYEQYF
. TRBJ1-6 . TRBV15 13 TGTGCCACCACGTCAGGGGTTAATCCACCCCTCCACTTT CATTSGVNPPLHF
. TRBJ2-7 TRBD1 TRBV29-1 12 TGCAGCGTTCGTGGGGACAGCTACGAGCAGTACTTC CSVRGDSYEQYF
. TRBJ2-7 TRBD1 TRBV9 17 TGTGCCAGCAGCGGAACTGGGACAGGCCGCAGCTCCTACGAGCAGTACTTC CASSGTGTGRSSYEQYF
. TRBJ1-1 TRBD1 TRBV20-1 14 TGCAGTGCTAGAATGGGGACAGGGATACCGAAAGCTTTCTTT CSARMGTGIPKAFF
few TRBJ2-2 . TRBV27 13 TGTGCCAGCAGTTCGGGACTCTCCGGGGAGCTGTTTTTT CASSSGLSGELFF
. TRBJ2-3 . TRBV12-3/TRBV12-4 16 TGTGCCAGCAGTGGTCTGTGGGGGGCTCTCACAGATACGCAGTATTTT CASSGLWGALTDTQYF
few TRBJ2-3 TRBD2 TRBV2 16 TGTGCCAGCAGTGGGGCGGGAGTAGTAGCACCAGATACGCAGTATTTT CASSGAGVVAPDTQYF
. TRBJ2-5 . TRBV7-2 14 TGTGCCAGCAGCTCTTTAGCGGTACAAGAGACCCAGTACTTC CASSSLAVQETQYF
. TRBJ1-2 . TRBV3-1 15 TGTGCCAGCAGCCAAGATCCGCGGTTTTTTTACGGCTACACCTTC CASSQDPRFFYGYTF
few TRBJ2-5 . TRBV10-3 15 TGTGCCATCAGTGAGTCCGGGGGCACAGTATGGGAGCAGTACTTC CAISESGGTVWEQYF
. TRBJ1-6 . TRBV7-9 11 TGTGCCAGCAGTCACGATTCACCCCTCCACTTT CASSHDSPLHF
. TRBJ2-2 . TRBV6-5 14 TGTGCCAGCACCCAGGAGGGGTATACCGGGGAGCTGTTTTTT CASTQEGYTGELFF
. TRBJ2-3 . TRBV6-6 17 TGTGCCAGCAGGTATACCGGGACCCACGTCCGCACAGATACGCGGTATTTT CASRYTGTHVRTDTRYF
. TRBJ1-6 . TRBV7-2 15 TGTGCCAGCAGCGTACAGGGTGGAGGTAATTCACCCCTCCACTTT CASSVQGGGNSPLHF
. TRBJ2-1 . TRBV4-1 13 TGCGCCAGCAGCCAACCCTGGGTGGCCGAGCAGTTCTTC CASSQPWVAEQFF
. TRBJ1-5 . TRBV2 15 TGTGCCAGCACCGAGGGTCTAGCGGGCCTGCAGCCCCAGCATTTT CASTEGLAGLQPQHF
. TRBJ2-2 TRBD2 TRBV7-3 14 TGTGCCAGCAGCCCCCCGGGACTAACCGGGGAGCTGTTTTTT CASSPPGLTGELFF
. TRBJ1-2 . TRBV11-2 16 TGTGCCAGCAGCTTAGATCGCGGGGTAAAGAACTATGGCTACACCTTC CASSLDRGVKNYGYTF
. TRBJ2-7 . TRBV20-1 11 TGCAGTGCTAGAGGAGTGTACGAGCAGTACTTC CSARGVYEQYF
few TRBJ2-7 . TRBV12-3/TRBV12-4 14 TGTGCCAGCAGTTTAGAGGGACTGATCTACGAGCAGTACTTC CASSLEGLIYEQYF
few TRBJ2-1 . TRBV20-1 14 TGCAGTGCTCGCACGGGGCTTGGTACCAATGAGCAGTTCTTC CSARTGLGTNEQFF
few TRBJ1-2 . TRBV9 12 TGTGCCAGCAGCGCTCGGGACGATGGCTACACCTTC CASSARDDGYTF
. TRBJ2-3 . TRBV10-1 14 TGCGCCAGCAGTGAGTTGTCTGTTCTAGATACGCGGTATTTT CASSELSVLDTRYF
. TRBJ2-7 . TRBV7-6 12 TGTGCCAGCAGCTTATCTTTTGGGGAGCAGTACTTC CASSLSFGEQYF